Presented here are 20 T cell receptor beta chains from one specimen sequenced in a study of blood T cell repertoires in COVID-19. Only in-frame clones appear in the TCRdb table, and some are missing; sequencing was by immunoSEQ multiplex PCR. The profile shows some 230,000 clones, 86% of them singletons. Sequencing was performed on peripheral blood. All receptors come from a woman aged 45 to 65 with COVID-19, enrolled during active disease.

The chain recombines TRBV30 with TRBJ1-6; no reliable D call. Germline V CDR1 and CDR2: GTSNPN, SVGIG (reference sequence). This CDR3 has 13 residues. With 2 bases removed from V and 5 bases from J, the gap between germline ends came to 7 bases. CDR3 nucleotide sequence: TGTGCCTGGAGTTACGGAGATAATTCACCCCTCCACTTT. Residues: CAWSYGDNSPLHF.

The chain employs TRBV7-8 and TRBJ1-4; perhaps TRBD1 as D (6 bases). This CDR3 has 16 residues. CDR1 is SGHVS and CDR2 is FQNEAQ in the germline V gene. Deletions cut 5 bases from V and 6 bases from J, with 19 bases between. The CDR3 DNA reads as TGTGCCAGCAGCCACACCTACTCGTACAGGGATGAAAAACTGTTTTTT. It codes for CASSHTYSYRDEKLFF.

The genes are TRBV7-2 and TRBJ2-7, with 9 bases aligning to TRBD2. Trimming took 4 bases from V and 0 from J; bases not matched to a gene: 4. The CDR3 runs to 15 residues. Germline V CDR1 and CDR2: SGHTA, FQGNSA. The CDR3 region has the DNA TGTGCCAGCAGCTCAGAGCGGGGGGTCTCCTACGAGCAGTACTTC. Translation gives CASSSERGVSYEQYF.

The J gene is TRBJ2-1, the V gene TRBV9; TRBD2 matches at 11 bases. CDR1 and CDR2 (germline): SGDLS, YYNGEE. Unmatched junction bases numbered 6, after V lost 3 bases and J lost 1 base. This CDR3 contains 17 residues. As DNA, the CDR3 is TGTGCCAGCAGCGCTACTAGCGGGGGTATGTCCTACAATGAGCAGTTCTTC. It encodes CASSATSGGMSYNEQFF.

The chain joins TRBV18 to TRBJ2-3; 8 bases agree with TRBD1. The CDR3 covers 13 residues. Unmatched junction bases numbered 4, after V lost 6 bases and J lost 5 bases. From germline, CDR1 is KGHSH and CDR2 LQKENI. The CDR3 protein is CASSQDREDTQYF. The CDR3, as DNA: TGTGCCAGCTCCCAGGACAGGGAAGATACGCAGTATTTT. The full variable domain, its missing parts supplied by reference TRBV18 and TRBJ2-3, is NAGVMQNPRHLVRRRGQEARLRCSPMKGHSHVYWYRQLPEEGLKFMVYLQKENIIDESGMPKERFSAEFPKEGPSILRIQQVVRGDSAAYFCASSQDREDTQYFGPGTRLTVL.

This sequence joins TRBV5-1 and TRBJ1-6; 7 bases map to TRBD1. Germline V gene lookup returns CDR1 SGHRS and CDR2 YFSETQ. Trimming removed 7 bases from V and 7 bases from J; junction bases left unmatched: 5. The CDR3 loop spans 13 amino acids. The CDR3 nucleotides are TGCGCCAGCCGGGACAGAATAAATTCACCCCTCCACTTT. Translated, it gives CASRDRINSPLHF.

A single count supports this clone. The rearrangement links TRBV6-5 to TRBJ1-1, with TRBD1 matching 9 bases. V shed 7 bases, J shed 5 bases, and the junction held 11 bases outside the gene matches. This CDR3 region has 15 residues. Germline CDR1 is MNHEY and CDR2 is SVGAGI. CDR3 loop: CASINADRGETEAFF. CDR3 DNA: TGTGCCAGCATTAACGCGGACAGGGGCGAGACTGAAGCTTTCTTT.

This chain links TRBV6-5 with TRBJ2-2; D gene unclear. The CDR3 is made up of 14 amino acids. V shed 2 bases and J shed 3 bases, with 7 bases lying between them. Per the germline V gene, CDR1 is MNHEY and CDR2 is SVGAGI. CDR3 loop: CASSYVLDTGELFF. CDR3 DNA: TGTGCCAGCAGTTACGTATTAGACACCGGGGAGCTGTTTTTT.

The J gene is TRBJ1-1, the V gene TRBV11-3; 9 bases map to TRBD1. Germline CDR1 SGHNT, CDR2 YENEEA. The V gene end was trimmed by 4 bases and the J gene end by 6 bases; junction bases not matched to a gene: 18. This CDR3 comprises 18 residues. The CDR3 protein is CASSSGQGRTLKDSEAFF. The DNA for the CDR3 is TGTGCCAGCAGCTCTGGACAGGGGAGGACTCTAAAGGACTCTGAAGCTTTCTTT.

This clone was counted between two and nine times. The CDR3 protein is CSARQANTEAFF. The CDR3 DNA sequence: TGCAGCGCTAGACAGGCGAACACTGAAGCTTTCTTT. V and J are TRBV29-1 and TRBJ1-1; D possibly corresponds to TRBD1 (6 bases). Per germline, CDR1 SQVTM and CDR2 ANQGSEA. The V end was cut by 7 bases, the J end by 1 base, with 10 bases between. The CDR3 sequence is 12 residues long.

V gene TRBV5-8 combines with J gene TRBJ1-1; a possible D gene is TRBD1 (5 bases). Deletions cut 2 bases from V and 1 base from J, with 15 bases between. The germline V gene has CDR1 SGHTS and CDR2 YDEGEE. The CDR3 consists of 16 residues. The CDR3 protein is CASSLREGAWNTEAFF. CDR3 bases: TGTGCCAGCAGCTTACGAGAAGGGGCCTGGAACACTGAAGCTTTCTTT.

The CDR3 DNA sequence: TGTGCCAGTAGTATAGACTGGTGGGGACAGCACTCTGGAAACACCATATATTTT. Protein sequence: CASSIDWWGQHSGNTIYF. The V call is TRBV19, the J call TRBJ1-3; 7 nucleotides align to TRBD1. The CDR3 is 18 residues long. With V trimmed by 0 bases and J by 0 bases, 8 bases remained unmatched. The germline CDR1 and CDR2 sequences are LNHDA and SQIVND (reference sequence).

The J gene is TRBJ1-2, the V gene TRBV5-1, with unresolved D. The germline V gene has CDR1 SGHRS and CDR2 YFSETQ. V lost 6 bases and J lost 6, with 15 bases in between. This CDR3 has 13 amino acids. CDR3 residues: CASKQAAGDGYTF. The CDR3 bases are TGCGCCAGCAAGCAGGCTGCGGGCGATGGCTACACCTTC.

The V and J genes are TRBV11-1 and TRBJ2-3, with 9 bases matching TRBD1. V lost 8 bases and J lost 2; bases outside the gene matches: 8. The CDR3 contains 15 residues. CDR1 is SGHAT, CDR2 FQDESV, per germline (reference sequence). This chain's CDR3 is CASAAQGAFTDTQYF. CDR3 coding DNA: TGTGCCAGCGCTGCACAGGGGGCCTTCACAGATACGCAGTATTTT.

This clone was observed a handful of times. V and J are TRBV28 and TRBJ2-5; 9 bases are a match to TRBD2. Trimming at V came to 5 bases and at J to 4 bases, leaving 8 bases not matched to a gene. Germline V gene data show CDR1 as MDHEN and CDR2 as SYDVKM. The CDR3 has 15 amino acids. The CDR3 spells CASSGAGGPIETQYF. Written as DNA, the CDR3 is TGTGCCAGCAGTGGGGCGGGGGGGCCAATAGAGACCCAGTACTTC.

The chain recombines TRBV19 with TRBJ2-1, with 8 bases fitting TRBD1. V lost 5 bases, J lost 9 bases, and 9 bases stayed unmatched. Germline V gene sequence: CDR1 LNHDA, CDR2 SQIVND (reference sequence). The length of the CDR3 is 14 residues. The DNA of the CDR3 is TGTGCCAGTAGTCCAAGGACAGGGTCGGCTGAGCAGTTCTTC. This translates into CASSPRTGSAEQFF.

The V and J genes are TRBV7-2 and TRBJ2-1; 9 bases map to TRBD2. The germline gives CDR1 SGHTA, CDR2 FQGNSA. Germline trimming cut 5 bases from V and 8 bases from J; bases unmatched to any gene: 16. The CDR3 is made up of 17 amino acids. DNA for the CDR3: TGTGCCAGCAGCGAAGGGCTAGCGGGGCTTCTGAGGGATGAGCAGTTCTTC. This encodes CASSEGLAGLLRDEQFF.

Here the CDR3 DNA reads TGTGCCAGCAGTGAAGGGGCCCGAGTGGGGGGCTCCTACGAGCAGTACGTC. Its translation is CASSEGARVGGSYEQYV. The chain joins TRBV2 to TRBJ2-7; a weak D match, TRBD2 (6 bases). The V gene's germline CDR1 is SNHLY and CDR2 FYNNEI. The CDR3 runs 17 residues. Trimming stripped 1 base from V and 0 bases from J, with 16 bases between.

The chain uses TRBV2 and TRBJ1-1; TRBD1 aligns across 7 bases. Losses at the gene ends were 9 bases for V and 0 bases for J; bases not matched to a gene: 1. The CDR3 spans 12 residues. CDR1 SNHLY and CDR2 FYNNEI come from the germline V gene. CDR3 region: CARGTVNTEAFF. DNA for the CDR3: TGTGCCAGAGGGACAGTGAACACTGAAGCTTTCTTT.

The V gene is TRBV27, the J gene TRBJ2-1, with 10 nucleotides matching TRBD1. From germline, CDR1 is MNHEY and CDR2 SMNVEV (reference sequence). The CDR3 totals 13 residues. Trimming took 6 bases from V and 4 from J; bases not matched to a gene: 0. This CDR3 is CASRDRGYNEQFF. The CDR3 DNA is TGTGCCAGCAGGGACAGGGGGTACAATGAGCAGTTCTTC.